These 24 T cell receptor beta chains originate from one sample sequenced in a study of spatial heterogeneity in lung cancer. TCRdb re-analysed the 5' RACE reads in MiXCR, keeping a single row per CDR3 protein. Here the sample spans around 110,000 distinct CDR3 sequences, approximately 12% being singletons. Time point of the sample: blood at routine non-recurrence follow-up after resection. Unsorted samples of tumor, nontumor lung or frozen PBMC had their whole RNA sequenced. The sequenced sample was PBMCs, obtained at follow-up. These receptors were taken from a male donor with early-stage non-small cell lung cancer.

This clonotype was detected a few times. The chain joins TRBV3-1 to TRBJ2-3, with 9 bases fitting TRBD1. The ends lost 3 bases at V and 0 bases at J; junction bases unmatched: 10. Germline CDR1 is LGHDT and CDR2 is YNNKEL (reference sequence). This CDR3 has 18 amino acids. In DNA, the CDR3 is TGTGCCAGCAGCCACGGGACAGGGAATGTGAGGAGCACAGATACGCAGTATTTT. Translated: CASSHGTGNVRSTDTQYF.

This clonotype has more than one count but fewer than ten. Germline is not matched at one junction end, which may reflect a read error. The genes are TRBV7-7 and TRBJ2-2; D may be TRBD2 (5 bases). Germline lookup yields CDR1 SSHAT and CDR2 FNYEAQ (reference sequence). The length of the CDR3 is 14 residues. The CDR3 DNA is TGTGCTAGCAGCTTGCCCGGGCGGGCCGGGGAGCTGTTTTTT. This gives the protein CASSLPGRAGELFF.

This clonotype was seen repeatedly, ten times or more. CDR3 sequence (DNA): TGTGCCAGCAGCTCCCCAAGGAGGACTGAAGCTTTCTTT. Protein product: CASSSPRRTEAFF. The gene calls are TRBV11-3 and TRBJ1-1, with D hard to call. V dropped 4 bases and J dropped 5 bases, with 11 bases sitting between them. The CDR3 extends over 13 amino acids. CDR1 and CDR2 from the germline V gene are SGHNT and YENEEA.

This clonotype occurred a few times. The chain combines TRBV4-1 with TRBJ1-2; 7 bases are shared with TRBD1. CDR1 and CDR2 (germline): MGHRA, YSYEKL. The junction had 4 bases not matched to a gene; V was cut back by 2 bases and J by 1 base. This CDR3 comprises 15 residues. CDR3 residues: CASSQSGQNNYGYTF. CDR3 DNA sequence: TGCGCCAGCAGCCAATCGGGACAGAATAACTATGGCTACACCTTC.

This chain joins TRBV18 and TRBJ2-5; D not resolved. CDR3 length: 11 residues. V was trimmed by 3 bases and J by 10 bases, leaving 9 bases between them. Germline assignment: CDR1 KGHSH and CDR2 LQKENI. The CDR3 loop reads CASSPGTDQYF. CDR3 nucleotide sequence: TGTGCCAGCTCACCTGGCACTGACCAGTACTTC.

This clonotype was seen a few times. The gene calls are TRBV6-2 or TRBV6-3 and TRBJ2-2, with D possibly being TRBD1 or TRBD2 (5 bases each). Germline lookup yields CDR1 MNHEY and CDR2 SVGEGT. V lost 8 bases, J lost 1 base, and 11 bases lay in between. This CDR3 has 14 amino acids. The CDR3 loop is CASSGPMNTGELFF. As DNA, the CDR3 is TGTGCCAGCTCGGGACCTATGAACACCGGGGAGCTGTTTTTT.

The table lists this clonotype with a few counts. The CDR3 loop reads CASSLDAGLSEQYF. CDR3 nucleotide sequence: TGCGCCAGCAGCTTGGATGCAGGGCTCTCCGAGCAGTACTTC. This chain connects TRBV5-1 to TRBJ2-7; D might be TRBD1 (5 bases). The CDR3 consists of 14 residues. V dropped 0 bases and J dropped 6 bases, with 13 bases sitting between them. The germline V gene has CDR1 SGHRS and CDR2 YFSETQ.

In this sample, this clonotype turned up many times. The chain is built from TRBV20-1 and TRBJ2-3; a possible D gene is TRBD2 (5 bases). V lost 6 bases to trimming and J lost 1 base, with 14 bases between them. The CDR3 loop spans 14 amino acids. Germline V CDR1 and CDR2: DFQATT, SNEGSKA (reference sequence). The CDR3 is CSARTLSGTDTQYF. CDR3 in DNA: TGCAGTGCCCGGACTCTCTCGGGCACAGATACGCAGTATTTT.

This clonotype was seen at least ten times. The J gene is TRBJ1-6, the V gene TRBV23-1, with D maybe TRBD1 (6 bases). TRBV23-1 is placed among ORFs of uncertain function. CDR3 size: 19 residues. V was clipped by 2 bases and J by 0 bases, with 17 bases between them. The CDR3: CASSQNTQGPFSYNSPLHF. The CDR3 coding sequence is TGCGCCAGCAGTCAAAATACCCAGGGGCCGTTCTCCTATAATTCACCCCTCCACTTT.

The rearrangement links TRBV9 to TRBJ1-1, with TRBD1 matching 7 bases. The trim removed 2 bases at V and 6 bases at J, leaving 1 base unmatched. Germline CDR1 reads SGDLS; CDR2 reads YYNGEE. This CDR3 region has 12 residues. CDR3 nucleotide sequence: TGTGCCAGCAGCGTTACAGGGGCTGAAGCTTTCTTT. This translates into CASSVTGAEAFF.

There are a few counts of this clonotype. V is TRBV12-3 or TRBV12-4 and J is TRBJ2-5; 11 bases align to TRBD1. V was pared by 6 bases and J by 3 bases, with 6 bases of the junction left unmatched. This CDR3 is 15 amino acids long. The CDR3 DNA reads TGTGCCAGCAGCCCGGACAGGGGGCCTAAAGAGACCCAGTACTTC. It is translated as CASSPDRGPKETQYF.

This clonotype was detected only a few times. The chain uses TRBV4-2 and TRBJ1-3, with 9 bases identical to TRBD1. Trimming removed 2 bases from V and 0 bases from J; junction bases left unmatched: 8. The CDR3 contains 18 residues. The germline V gene encodes CDR1 LGHNA and CDR2 YNFKEQ. The CDR3 is CASSQPSGTGLSGNTIYF. CDR3 coding DNA: TGTGCCAGCAGCCAACCGTCCGGGACAGGGCTCTCTGGAAACACCATATATTTT.

This clonotype showed up many times. This chain uses TRBV6-6 with TRBJ2-7, with a weak D call TRBD1 (5 bases). The CDR3 loop spans 12 amino acids. In germline, CDR1 is MNHNY, CDR2 SVGAGI (reference sequence). V gave up 7 bases and J gave up 3 bases, with 10 bases separating them. CDR3 nucleotide sequence: TGTGCCAGCACCAAGACAGTCTACGAGCAGTACTTC. This codes for CASTKTVYEQYF.

The chain uses TRBV5-1 and TRBJ2-5, with D possibly being TRBD1 or TRBD2 (5 bases each). Germline lookup yields CDR1 SGHRS and CDR2 YFSETQ. V lost 2 bases and J lost 3, with 17 bases in between. The CDR3 runs 16 residues. Here the CDR3 reads CASSLGAAGAEETQYF. The CDR3 DNA reads TGCGCCAGCAGCTTAGGGGCAGCCGGGGCAGAAGAGACCCAGTACTTC.

The table lists this clonotype with a few counts. The genes are TRBV3-1 and TRBJ1-1; no reliable D call. Per the germline V gene, CDR1 is LGHDT and CDR2 is YNNKEL (reference sequence). This CDR3 region has 15 residues. V lost 0 bases to trimming and J lost 1 base, with 9 bases between them. The CDR3 loop reads CASSQDNHANTEAFF. The CDR3 DNA reads TGTGCCAGCAGCCAAGATAACCACGCGAACACTGAAGCTTTCTTT.

This clonotype was counted many times. This chain links TRBV5-1 with TRBJ2-7, with D unclear. Trimming cost V 5 bases and J 0 bases, with 9 bases left between them. The CDR3 spans 13 residues. CDR1 is SGHRS and CDR2 is YFSETQ in the germline V gene. CDR3 loop: CASSDKSSYEQYF. The CDR3 bases are TGCGCCAGCAGTGACAAAAGCTCCTACGAGCAGTACTTC.

A few counts support this clonotype. The V and J genes are TRBV20-1 and TRBJ2-2; D is unresolved. The CDR3 spans 13 residues. V was cut by 3 bases and J by 6 bases, with 11 bases left in between. Germline CDR1 DFQATT, CDR2 SNEGSKA (reference sequence). CDR3 sequence (DNA): TGCAGTGCTAGTCCGCTGGGTCCCGGGGAGCTGTTTTTT. Its translation: CSASPLGPGELFF.

The chain links TRBV20-1 to TRBJ2-7, with D hard to call. Germline V gene sequence: CDR1 DFQATT, CDR2 SNEGSKA (reference sequence). This CDR3 has 11 amino acids. Trimming removed 6 bases at V and 6 bases at J, with 12 bases between. The CDR3 protein is CSAPPGLEQYF. CDR3 nucleotide sequence: TGCAGTGCCCCCCCGGGCCTCGAGCAGTACTTC.

The rearrangement uses TRBV20-1 and TRBJ2-1, with 8 bases matching TRBD2. Germline V CDR1 and CDR2: DFQATT, SNEGSKA (reference sequence). CDR3 length: 14 amino acids. The CDR3 DNA reads as TGCGGTTTTCGGCGGGGGGCCTCCTACAATGAGCAGTTCTTC. Protein product: CGFRRGASYNEQFF.

This clonotype has only a few counts. V usage is TRBV2 and J usage is TRBJ2-3; D may be TRBD1 (5 bases). The ends were cut back, 3 bases at V and 2 bases at J, with 9 bases in the middle. Germline CDR1 reads SNHLY; CDR2 reads FYNNEI. The CDR3 extends over 14 amino acids. Here the CDR3 DNA reads TGTGCCAGCAGTGAGAGACAGAACACAGATACGCAGTATTTT. Translated: CASSERQNTDTQYF.

The genes are TRBV21-1 and TRBJ2-6; whether TRBD2, the table's D call, matches the DNA was not checked. TRBV21-1 counts as a pseudogene. The CDR3 spans 18 residues. The CDR3 DNA is TGTGCCAGCAGCAAAGTAGCACAGGCCCTCTCTGGGGCCAACGTCCTGACTTTC. Protein: CASSKVAQALSGANVLTF.

This clonotype was counted at least ten times. V gene TRBV29-1 combines with J gene TRBJ2-6; D tentatively fits TRBD1 or TRBD2 (6 bases each). Germline lookup yields CDR1 SQVTM and CDR2 ANQGSEA. There are 15 residues in the CDR3. Trimming shortened V by 6 bases and J by 0 bases, and 12 bases separated the two germline ends. The CDR3 bases are TGCAGCGTGGGAGGACAGACCTCTGGGGCCAACGTCCTGACTTTC. The encoded protein is CSVGGQTSGANVLTF.

This clonotype showed up many times. The chain links TRBV7-9 to TRBJ1-1; TRBD1 agrees at 9 bases. With 11 bases clipped from V and 5 bases from J, the junction kept 9 bases outside the gene matches. The CDR3 is 13 residues long. Germline V gene lookup returns CDR1 SEHNR and CDR2 FQNEAQ (reference sequence). The CDR3 DNA reads TGTGCCGCCTCGGACAGGGGATCAACTGAAGCTTTCTTT. It yields the protein CAASDRGSTEAFF.

The chain has TRBV28 and TRBJ2-7; possibly TRBD2 for D (7 bases). The V gene lost 3 bases and the J gene lost 2 bases, with 11 bases spanning the gap. Germline V CDR1 and CDR2: MDHEN, SYDVKM. The CDR3 is 14 residues long. CDR3 in amino acids: CASSFWGGAYEQYF. The CDR3 region has the DNA TGTGCCAGCAGTTTTTGGGGGGGCGCCTACGAGCAGTACTTC.